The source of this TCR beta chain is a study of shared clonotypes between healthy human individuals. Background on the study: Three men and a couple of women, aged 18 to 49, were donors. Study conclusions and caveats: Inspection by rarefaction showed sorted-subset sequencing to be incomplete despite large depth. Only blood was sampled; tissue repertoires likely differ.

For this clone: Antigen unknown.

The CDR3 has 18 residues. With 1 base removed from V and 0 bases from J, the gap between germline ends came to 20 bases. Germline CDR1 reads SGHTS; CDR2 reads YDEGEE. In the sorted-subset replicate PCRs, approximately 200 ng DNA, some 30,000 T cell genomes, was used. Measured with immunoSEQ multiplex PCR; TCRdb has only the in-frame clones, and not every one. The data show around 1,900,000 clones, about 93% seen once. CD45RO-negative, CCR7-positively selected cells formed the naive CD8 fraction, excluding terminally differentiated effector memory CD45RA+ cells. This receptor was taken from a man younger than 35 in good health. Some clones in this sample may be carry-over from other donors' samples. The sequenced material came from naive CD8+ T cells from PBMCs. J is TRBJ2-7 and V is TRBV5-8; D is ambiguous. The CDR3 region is CASSLRVPDFQNSYEQYF. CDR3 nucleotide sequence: TGTGCCAGCAGCTTGCGGGTGCCAGACTTCCAGAACTCCTACGAGCAGTACTTC.